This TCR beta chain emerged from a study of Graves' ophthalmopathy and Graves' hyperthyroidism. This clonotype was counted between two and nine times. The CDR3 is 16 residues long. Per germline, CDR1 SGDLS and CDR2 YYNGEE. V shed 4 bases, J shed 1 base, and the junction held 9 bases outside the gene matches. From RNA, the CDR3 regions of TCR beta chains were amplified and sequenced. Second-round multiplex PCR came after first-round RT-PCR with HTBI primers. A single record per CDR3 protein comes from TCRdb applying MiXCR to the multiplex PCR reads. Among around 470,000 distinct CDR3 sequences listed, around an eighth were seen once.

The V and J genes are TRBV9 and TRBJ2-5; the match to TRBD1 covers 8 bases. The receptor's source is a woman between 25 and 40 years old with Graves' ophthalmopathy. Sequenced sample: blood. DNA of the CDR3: TGTGCCAGCAGCTCCAGGACAGGGCTTGGCCAAGAGACCCAGTACTTC. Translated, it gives CASSSRTGLGQETQYF.